This T cell receptor (beta chain) is from a study of blood T cell repertoires in COVID-19. In germline, CDR1 is MNHEY, CDR2 SVGEGT. Trimming took off 0 bases at V and 6 bases at J, with 8 bases between the two ends. This CDR3 has 13 amino acids. Measured with immunoSEQ multiplex PCR; TCRdb has only the in-frame clones, and not every one. The table lists about 400,000 clones, around 89% of them singletons. This clone was counted a single time. The source of this sequence is a woman younger than 45 with acute COVID-19. The chain links TRBV6-2 or TRBV6-3 to TRBJ1-2; D gene ambiguous. The source material was PBMCs or T cells enriched from blood (not recorded which). The CDR3 DNA reads as TGTGCCAGCAGTTACTCCTGGGCTGATGGCTACACCTTC. It yields the protein CASSYSWADGYTF.